This T cell receptor (beta chain) was identified during a study of blood T cells in healthy people across ages. RNA extraction gave at least 5.5 micrograms of total RNA per sample. CDR1 is MNHEY, CDR2 SMNVEV, per germline (reference sequence). Trimming took 3 bases from V and 2 from J, leaving 14 bases between them. This CDR3 has 17 amino acids. Primers used in a second PCR of about 7 to 11 cycles were a sample-barcoded 5' primer and a J-beta primer mix. Every sample gave at least 3 million paired-end reads containing CDR3. Each CDR3 protein gets one entry after TCRdb re-called the 5' RACE reads with MiXCR. Of around 670,000 distinct CDR3 sequences in the sample, less than 35% are singletons; the top ten hold roughly 14%. Notes on the study in general: Older age coincided with a roughly linear decline in TCR beta diversity per million T cells.

In the case of this clonotype: What it binds is unknown.

What was sequenced was blood. The chain carries TRBV27 and TRBJ1-6, with D possibly being TRBD1 (5 bases). This receptor was identified in a woman older than 75 in good health. CDR3 amino acids: CASSFQAGTPYNSPLHF. The CDR3 DNA is TGTGCCAGCAGTTTTCAGGCAGGGACGCCCTATAATTCACCCCTCCACTTT.